This TCR beta chain was recovered during a study of blood T cell repertoires in COVID-19. Assay used: immunoSEQ multiplex PCR; TCRdb lists only in-frame clones, some missing. The sample has 150,000 to 200,000 clones, more than 65% seen once; the top ten hold about 2.7%. After removal of 1 base from V and 1 base from J, the junction contained 6 bases not matched to a gene. CDR3 length equals 18 residues. Germline V lookup: CDR1 SGHTA, CDR2 FQGNSA. This clone has only a few counts. The sequencing input was peripheral blood. This chain connects TRBV7-2 to TRBJ2-7, with 14 bases matching TRBD2. This TCR was recovered from a human donor with acute or convalescent COVID-19. The donor label of this sample is uncertain. The CDR3 loop reads CASSLVTSGRAYSYEQYF. The CDR3 region has the DNA TGTGCCAGCAGCTTAGTGACTAGCGGGAGGGCCTATTCCTACGAGCAGTACTTC.